The rows below give T cell receptor beta chains drawn from one sample of a study of blood T cell repertoires in COVID-19. The repertoire was sequenced with immunoSEQ multiplex PCR; TCRdb's copy has only in-frame clones and lacks some. The sample consists of approximately 100,000 clones, roughly 71% of them appearing once. The sequencing sample was made of peripheral blood. Receptors were obtained from a man at least 80 years old with acute or convalescent COVID-19. CDR3s include the opening cysteine and the closing phenylalanine or tryptophan. Fields, in order: clone size, D gene, V gene, J gene, CDR3 DNA, CDR3 protein. D genes are given only for firm matches. Only part of the rows carry a size: once, few, many, or a class if the clone is expanded.

NA	TRBD1	TRBV6-1	TRBJ1-1	TGTGCCAGCAGTGAAGGACAGGGAACTGAAGCTTTCTTT	CASSEGQGTEAFF
once	TRBD1	TRBV9	TRBJ2-3	TGTGCCAGCAGCGCCGCCGGGACAGGGTATGATACGCAGTATTTT	CASSAAGTGYDTQYF
NA	TRBD1	TRBV9	TRBJ2-3	TGTGCCAGCAGCGAGGACAGGTTGTCAGATACGCAGTATTTT	CASSEDRLSDTQYF
NA	TRBD2	TRBV11-2	TRBJ2-5	TGTGCCAGCAGCTTGGGGGGAGGGCCTTCAGAGACCCAGTACTTC	CASSLGGGPSETQYF
NA	TRBD1	TRBV28	TRBJ2-5	TGTGCCAGCAGCCCATTCCGGGACAGGGGTGGACAGACCCAGTACTTC	CASSPFRDRGGQTQYF
NA	TRBD1	TRBV23-1	TRBJ2-5	TGCGCCAGCAGTCAATCGCGACAGGGTGGCGAGACCCAGTACTTC	CASSQSRQGGETQYF
NA	TRBD2	TRBV5-1	TRBJ2-3	TGCGCCAGCAGCCCTACCCTACTAGCGGGAGGGCAGGGCACAGATACGCAGTATTTT	CASSPTLLAGGQGTDTQYF
NA	TRBD2	TRBV5-1	TRBJ2-1	TGCGCCAGCAGCTTCGAGACTAGCGGGACCTATGAGCAGTTCTTC	CASSFETSGTYEQFF
NA	TRBD1	TRBV2	TRBJ2-3	TGTGCCAGCAGGGATGACAGGGAATCCGATACGCAGTATTTT	CASRDDRESDTQYF
NA	NA	TRBV2	TRBJ2-7	TGTGCCAGCAGTGTCAGGCAAGAGCAGTACTTC	CASSVRQEQYF
NA	NA	TRBV19	TRBJ2-1	TGTGCCAGTAGTGACAGGTCAAGGATCGGGTTCTTC	CASSDRSRIGFF
NA	NA	TRBV28	TRBJ1-4	TGTGCCAGCAGTTACTGGTCGGAAAAACTGTTTTTT	CASSYWSEKLFF
NA	NA	TRBV18	TRBJ1-1	TGTGCCAGCTCACGCCGGGGAAACAGGGAAAACACTGAAGCTTTCTTT	CASSRRGNRENTEAFF
NA	TRBD2	TRBV27	TRBJ2-1	TGTGCCAGCAGTAAGAGGACAGGGATAGGACTAGCGGAGGGGCCCCATGAGCAGTTCTTC	CASSKRTGIGLAEGPHEQFF
NA	NA	TRBV18	TRBJ1-2	TGTGCCAGCTCACTACAGGGATGGGATGGCTACACCTTC	CASSLQGWDGYTF
NA	TRBD2	TRBV2	TRBJ2-7	TGTGCCAGCAGTTGGACTAGCGGGAGTACCTACGAGCAGTACTTC	CASSWTSGSTYEQYF
NA	NA	TRBV28	TRBJ2-3	TGTGCCAGCAGTTCCTCTAGGAGGGGAGATACGCAGTATTTT	CASSSSRRGDTQYF
NA	TRBD1	TRBV2	TRBJ1-1	TGTGCCAGCATCAAACAGGGGACGAACACTGAAGCTTTCTTT	CASIKQGTNTEAFF
NA	NA	TRBV19	TRBJ1-2	TGTGCCAGTAGTATGGGAGGTAGATTGGGCTACACCTTC	CASSMGGRLGYTF
NA	NA	TRBV5-6	TRBJ2-3	TGTGCCAGCAGCCGCCGAGAAACAGATACGCAGTATTTT	CASSRRETDTQYF
NA	TRBD2	TRBV9	TRBJ2-1	TGTGCCAGCAGCGCTAGCGGGAATGAGCAGTTCTTC	CASSASGNEQFF
few	TRBD2	TRBV4-1	TRBJ2-7	TGCGCCAGCAGCCAAGATAGCGGGGAGTCCTACGAGCAGTACTTC	CASSQDSGESYEQYF